Below, 21 T cell receptor beta chains from the same sample are listed, as sequenced in a study of CD8+ T cells in alopecia areata. Treatment meaning: oral pan-JAK inhibitor, 5-10 mg twice daily. Once RNA had been extracted, it was reverse transcribed into cDNA to act as the sequencing template. Sequencing used immunoSEQ multiplex PCR; TCRdb keeps in-frame clones, though not all of them. Found here are approximately 300,000 clones, 58% of them singletons; the top ten hold roughly 1.8%. The sequencing here drew on CD4+ T cells sorted from blood, taken at week 24, from a patient treated with tofacitinib. The source is a human donor with alopecia areata.

This clone showed up just a few times. V usage is TRBV2 and J usage is TRBJ1-1, with D hard to call. This CDR3 spans 10 amino acids. The V end was cut by 10 bases, the J end by 0 bases, with 3 bases between. Germline values: CDR1 SNHLY, CDR2 FYNNEI. The CDR3 reads CATVNTEAFF. The DNA for the CDR3 is TGTGCCACTGTGAACACTGAAGCTTTCTTT.

The V and J genes are TRBV2 and TRBJ2-1; 7 bases are shared with TRBD1. The CDR3 has 13 residues. The V gene end was trimmed by 5 bases and the J gene end by 5 bases; junction bases not matched to a gene: 3. CDR1 and CDR2 from the germline V gene are SNHLY and FYNNEI. The CDR3 sequence is CASSSGTDNEQFF. CDR3 bases: TGTGCCAGCAGTTCCGGGACAGACAATGAGCAGTTCTTC.

This clone turned up a few times. V gene TRBV13 combines with J gene TRBJ2-3; the D is unclear. The V end lost 2 bases, the J end lost 0 bases, and 3 bases lay between the germline ends. The CDR3 covers 13 residues. Germline assignment: CDR1 PRHDT and CDR2 FYEKMQ (reference sequence). The CDR3: CASSLYSTDTQYF. In DNA, the CDR3 is TGTGCCAGCAGCTTATACAGCACAGATACGCAGTATTTT.

DNA of the CDR3: TGCGCCAGCAGCCAAGAAACAGGGGAGGGGTACGAGCAGTACTTC. Its protein product is CASSQETGEGYEQYF. The gene calls are TRBV4-1 and TRBJ2-7; D tentatively fits TRBD1 or TRBD2 (7 bases each). V was trimmed by 0 bases and J by 4 bases, leaving 13 bases between them. This CDR3 has 15 residues. Germline CDR1 and CDR2: MGHRA and YSYEKL.

Only one count was recorded for this clone. The gene calls are TRBV30 and TRBJ1-2, with D possibly matching TRBD1 (6 bases). The germline V and J ends were trimmed by 2 bases and 3 bases, with 10 bases remaining between them. The CDR3 spans 13 residues. The germline V gene encodes CDR1 GTSNPN and CDR2 SVGIG (reference sequence). The CDR3 protein is CAWSPGVYYGYTF. Here the CDR3 DNA reads TGTGCCTGGAGTCCAGGGGTGTACTATGGCTACACCTTC.

The V and J genes are TRBV2 and TRBJ1-2; 7 bases fit TRBD1. Per germline, CDR1 SNHLY and CDR2 FYNNEI. The CDR3 sequence is 14 residues long. Losses at the gene ends were 4 bases for V and 4 bases for J; bases not matched to a gene: 6. The CDR3 protein is CASSVTGTPYGYTF. CDR3 sequence (DNA): TGTGCCAGCAGTGTGACAGGGACCCCCTATGGCTACACCTTC. Using reference TRBV2 and TRBJ1-2 for the parts outside the CDR3, the full variable domain is EPEVTQTPSHQVTQMGQEVILRCVPISNHLYFYWYRQILGQKVEFLVSFYNNEISEKSEIFDDQFSVERPDGSNFTLKIRSTKLEDSAMYFCASSVTGTPYGYTFGSGTRLTVV.

This clone was recorded once. The chain links TRBV28 to TRBJ1-1, with a weak D call TRBD1 (5 bases). V was pared by 8 bases and J by 1 base, with 11 bases between. The germline V gene has CDR1 MDHEN and CDR2 SYDVKM. The CDR3 covers 13 residues. The chain's CDR3 is CASPRAWNTEAFF. CDR3 coding DNA: TGTGCCAGCCCCAGGGCTTGGAACACTGAAGCTTTCTTT.

V is TRBV2 and J is TRBJ2-2; D is possibly TRBD2 (6 bases). CDR1 and CDR2 from the germline V gene are SNHLY and FYNNEI. V lost 8 bases and J lost 7, with 23 bases in between. The CDR3 extends over 16 amino acids. This chain's CDR3 is CASATGGASTGGELFF. DNA of the CDR3: TGTGCCAGCGCGACCGGGGGAGCAAGCACGGGCGGGGAGCTGTTTTTT. The full variable domain, rest sourced from reference TRBV2 and TRBJ2-2, is EPEVTQTPSHQVTQMGQEVILRCVPISNHLYFYWYRQILGQKVEFLVSFYNNEISEKSEIFDDQFSVERPDGSNFTLKIRSTKLEDSAMYFCASATGGASTGGELFFGEGSRLTVL.

This clone came up a few times. The chain recombines TRBV4-1 with TRBJ1-3; no definite D call. The V gene lost 4 bases and the J gene lost 4 bases, with 14 bases spanning the gap. From germline, CDR1 is MGHRA and CDR2 YSYEKL. The CDR3 contains 15 residues. CDR3 sequence (DNA): TGCGCCAGCAGCCCGGTGGGAGGGCGAGGAAACACCATATATTTT. Translated, it gives CASSPVGGRGNTIYF.

For this clone: This CDR3 is also generated by other DNA sequences in the sample. The V and J genes are TRBV29-1 and TRBJ2-5, with D tentatively TRBD1 (6 bases). V lost 4 bases and J lost 2, with 8 bases in between. This CDR3 spans 12 amino acids. The germline CDR1 and CDR2 sequences are SQVTM and ANQGSEA. For the CDR3, the DNA is TGCAGCGTTGGTCAGGGGCAAGAGACCCAGTACTTC. It encodes CSVGQGQETQYF.

The rearrangement joins TRBV7-8 to TRBJ2-7; 10 bases agree with TRBD1. The ends lost 3 bases at V and 3 bases at J; junction bases unmatched: 5. This CDR3 contains 15 residues. Germline V lookup: CDR1 SGHVS, CDR2 FQNEAQ. The DNA of the CDR3 is TGTGCCAGCAGCTTGTCGGGACAGGGGATCTACGAGCAGTACTTC. Residues: CASSLSGQGIYEQYF.

This chain links TRBV6-6 with TRBJ2-5; no reliable D call. CDR3 length: 13 residues. Trimming removed 6 bases from V and 7 bases from J, with 15 bases in between. Looked up from germline, CDR1 is MNHNY and CDR2 is SVGAGI (reference sequence). The CDR3 spells CASSPDPAPTQYF. The CDR3 DNA follows: TGTGCCAGCAGCCCCGACCCGGCCCCGACCCAGTACTTC.

V and J are TRBV2 and TRBJ2-7; D uncertain. The germline V and J ends were trimmed by 7 bases and 3 bases, with 7 bases remaining between them. The germline CDR1 and CDR2 sequences are SNHLY and FYNNEI. The CDR3 is 11 residues long. CDR3 nucleotide sequence: TGTGCCAGCATCTTGGGCTACGAGCAGTACTTC. Amino acids: CASILGYEQYF.

The chain recombines TRBV20-1 with TRBJ1-2; D call uncertain. CDR3 size: 10 residues. Trimming stripped 2 bases from V and 6 bases from J, with 4 bases between. CDR1 is DFQATT, CDR2 SNEGSKA, per germline (reference sequence). CDR3 amino acids: CSARHDGYTF. The CDR3 DNA reads TGCAGTGCTAGACACGATGGCTACACCTTC.

The chain has TRBV29-1 and TRBJ2-1, with D possibly being TRBD2 (6 bases). The CDR3 extends over 11 amino acids. V was cut by 7 bases and J by 15 bases, with 19 bases left in between. CDR1 is SQVTM and CDR2 is ANQGSEA in the germline V gene. The CDR3 bases are TGCAGCGCCCTCGTGACGAGGGAGGTGTTCTTC. Protein sequence: CSALVTREVFF.

V gene TRBV29-1 combines with J gene TRBJ2-3; no firm D call. This CDR3 spans 11 amino acids. The germline V and J ends were trimmed by 4 bases and 2 bases, with 4 bases remaining between them. Per germline, CDR1 SQVTM and CDR2 ANQGSEA. The CDR3 loop is CSVGATDTQYF. In DNA, the CDR3 is TGCAGCGTTGGAGCCACAGATACGCAGTATTTT.

The chain combines TRBV6-5 with TRBJ2-3; TRBD1 might be the D (6 bases). This CDR3 contains 16 residues. CDR1 MNHEY and CDR2 SVGAGI come from the germline V gene. The V gene lost 4 bases and the J gene lost 2 bases, with 16 bases spanning the gap. The CDR3 sequence is CASSSTGFGPTDTQYF. The CDR3 coding sequence is TGTGCCAGCAGTTCGACAGGATTTGGTCCCACAGATACGCAGTATTTT.

The chain employs TRBV5-1 and TRBJ2-5; the match to TRBD2 covers 7 bases. J was trimmed by 5 bases and V by 5 bases; bases with no gene match: 6. Germline CDR1 and CDR2: SGHRS and YFSETQ. The CDR3 totals 13 residues. Here the CDR3 DNA reads TGCGCCAGCAGAGAGACGGGAGGCGAGACCCAGTACTTC. This sequence encodes CASRETGGETQYF.

The chain's CDR3 is CASGQTVRETQYF. The CDR3 DNA sequence: TGTGCCAGCGGCCAGACAGTGAGAGAGACCCAGTACTTC. The chain combines TRBV2 with TRBJ2-5; D is possibly TRBD1 (5 bases). This CDR3 has 13 amino acids. The germline V gene encodes CDR1 SNHLY and CDR2 FYNNEI. The V and J ends lost 8 bases and 4 bases respectively, with 14 bases between them.

This sequence joins TRBV5-4 and TRBJ2-1; TRBD1 or TRBD2 may be the D gene (7 bases each). V was cut by 2 bases and J by 9 bases, with 12 bases left in between. From germline, CDR1 is SGHNT and CDR2 YYREEE (reference sequence). CDR3 size: 13 residues. CDR3 nucleotide sequence: TGTGCCAGCAGCTTCGACAGGGAGGGTGAGCAGTTCTTC. It codes for CASSFDREGEQFF.

This chain connects TRBV27 to TRBJ2-3; TRBD2 aligns across 12 bases. V lost 4 bases and J lost 11; bases outside the gene matches: 1. CDR1 is MNHEY and CDR2 is SMNVEV in the germline V gene (reference sequence). CDR3 length equals 12 residues. CDR3 sequence reads: CASSWTSGKQYF. CDR3 coding DNA: TGTGCCAGCAGTTGGACTAGCGGGAAGCAGTATTTT.